Listed below are T cell receptor beta chains from one sample, sequenced in a study of blood T cells in healthy people across ages. In TCRdb, the 5' RACE reads were re-called with MiXCR into one record per CDR3 protein. The sample consists of about 1 million distinct CDR3 sequences, about 23% of them appearing once. This sample was also put to use in a study of T cells of mothers and their children.

Sequences were obtained from blood. The receptor source for this set is a girl aged 2 to 9 in good health. Both conserved end residues are part of each CDR3. Each record gives: J gene, V gene, clone size, D gene, CDR3 protein, CDR3 DNA. A D gene is named only where the DNA matches it firmly. Some rows mark clone size as missing; the rest say once, few, many or name a class of expanded clone.

j_gene: TRBJ2-2
v_gene: TRBV7-8
abundance: once
d_gene: .
CDR3aa: CASSLGGRGVSGELFF
CDR3nt: TGTGCCAGCAGCTTAGGGGGGAGGGGGGTCTCCGGGGAGCTGTTTTTT

j_gene: TRBJ2-1
v_gene: TRBV9
abundance: .
d_gene: .
CDR3aa: CASSVGGLNYNEQFF
CDR3nt: TGTGCCAGCAGCGTAGGGGGACTTAACTACAATGAGCAGTTCTTC

j_gene: TRBJ2-6
v_gene: TRBV10-3
abundance: .
d_gene: TRBD1
CDR3aa: CAISELNSTGTGSAGANVLTF
CDR3nt: TGTGCCATCAGTGAGTTGAACTCTACCGGGACAGGATCTGCCGGGGCCAACGTCCTGACTTTC

j_gene: TRBJ2-2
v_gene: TRBV28
abundance: .
d_gene: .
CDR3aa: CASSLSNARSGELFF
CDR3nt: TGTGCCAGCAGTTTATCCAATGCTAGATCCGGGGAGCTGTTTTTT

j_gene: TRBJ2-5
v_gene: TRBV21-1
abundance: .
d_gene: .
CDR3aa: CASSKGILQGTQYF
CDR3nt: TGTGCCAGCAGCAAAGGGATATTACAGGGAACCCAGTACTTC

j_gene: TRBJ2-7
v_gene: TRBV6-2/TRBV6-3
abundance: few
d_gene: .
CDR3aa: CASSLSRGGGEQYF
CDR3nt: TGTGCCAGCAGTTTGTCCAGGGGAGGAGGAGAGCAGTACTTC

j_gene: TRBJ2-3
v_gene: TRBV7-2
abundance: .
d_gene: TRBD2
CDR3aa: CASSQWASGRFADTQYF
CDR3nt: TGTGCCAGCAGCCAATGGGCCAGCGGGAGGTTCGCAGATACGCAGTATTTT

j_gene: TRBJ1-3
v_gene: TRBV13
abundance: few
d_gene: .
CDR3aa: CASSTSDPYPNTIYF
CDR3nt: TGTGCCAGCAGCACCTCGGACCCTTATCCAAACACCATATATTTT

j_gene: TRBJ1-4
v_gene: TRBV29-1
abundance: few
d_gene: .
CDR3aa: CSVSTEGINEKLFF
CDR3nt: TGCAGCGTATCAACAGAGGGGATTAATGAAAAACTGTTTTTT

j_gene: TRBJ2-4
v_gene: TRBV20-1
abundance: few
d_gene: .
CDR3aa: CSAREHLLNIQYF
CDR3nt: TGCAGTGCTAGGGAACATCTGTTAAACATTCAGTACTTC

j_gene: TRBJ2-5
v_gene: TRBV4-1
abundance: .
d_gene: .
CDR3aa: CASSQVSGMETQYF
CDR3nt: TGCGCCAGCAGCCAAGTGTCAGGGATGGAGACCCAGTACTTC

j_gene: TRBJ2-5
v_gene: TRBV29-1
abundance: few
d_gene: .
CDR3aa: CSVGWGETQYF
CDR3nt: TGCAGCGTCGGATGGGGAGAGACCCAGTACTTC

j_gene: TRBJ1-5
v_gene: TRBV28
abundance: .
d_gene: TRBD1
CDR3aa: CASRAGQGAILEPQHF
CDR3nt: TGTGCCAGCAGAGCTGGACAGGGGGCGATTTTGGAGCCCCAGCATTTT

j_gene: TRBJ2-6
v_gene: TRBV7-2
abundance: .
d_gene: .
CDR3aa: CASSLRPDSGANVLTF
CDR3nt: TGTGCCAGCAGCTTGCGTCCCGACTCTGGGGCCAACGTCCTGACTTTC

j_gene: TRBJ2-7
v_gene: TRBV7-8
abundance: .
d_gene: .
CDR3aa: CASSHIGYEQYF
CDR3nt: TGTGCCAGCAGCCACATTGGATACGAGCAGTACTTC

j_gene: TRBJ1-1
v_gene: TRBV10-3
abundance: .
d_gene: .
CDR3aa: CAISDKTEAFF
CDR3nt: TGTGCCATCAGTGATAAGACTGAAGCTTTCTTT

j_gene: TRBJ1-6
v_gene: TRBV12-3/TRBV12-4
abundance: .
d_gene: TRBD1
CDR3aa: CASSPRGRPLHF
CDR3nt: TGTGCCAGCAGTCCCAGGGGGAGGCCCCTCCACTTT

j_gene: TRBJ2-5
v_gene: TRBV4-3
abundance: .
d_gene: .
CDR3aa: CASSQESGRPVETQYF
CDR3nt: TGCGCCAGCAGCCAAGAGTCGGGACGCCCGGTAGAGACCCAGTACTTC

j_gene: TRBJ2-3
v_gene: TRBV24-1
abundance: .
d_gene: .
CDR3aa: CATSDTRVATDTQYF
CDR3nt: TGTGCCACCAGTGACACCAGGGTGGCCACAGATACGCAGTATTTT

j_gene: TRBJ2-1
v_gene: TRBV6-2/TRBV6-3
abundance: .
d_gene: TRBD2
CDR3aa: CASSSSGVYNEQFF
CDR3nt: TGTGCCAGCAGTTCTAGCGGGGTTTACAATGAGCAGTTCTTC

j_gene: TRBJ2-2
v_gene: TRBV14
abundance: .
d_gene: .
CDR3aa: CASSQDPFGRAVGGELFF
CDR3nt: TGTGCCAGCAGCCAAGACCCGTTCGGCAGGGCGGTTGGCGGGGAGCTGTTTTTT

j_gene: TRBJ1-5
v_gene: TRBV20-1
abundance: .
d_gene: TRBD1
CDR3aa: CSAGQGRDQPQHF
CDR3nt: TGCAGTGCTGGACAGGGGAGGGACCAGCCCCAGCATTTT

j_gene: TRBJ2-6
v_gene: TRBV7-2
abundance: .
d_gene: .
CDR3aa: CASSHSPSGANVLTF
CDR3nt: TGTGCCAGCAGCCATAGTCCCTCTGGGGCCAACGTCCTGACTTTC

j_gene: TRBJ2-7
v_gene: TRBV20-1
abundance: .
d_gene: .
CDR3aa: CSARRPVSGSYEQYF
CDR3nt: TGCAGTGCTAGAAGACCAGTTAGCGGCTCCTACGAGCAGTACTTC

j_gene: TRBJ1-2
v_gene: TRBV20-1
abundance: few
d_gene: TRBD1
CDR3aa: CSAKDRGLLYGYTF
CDR3nt: TGCAGTGCTAAAGACAGGGGGCTTCTCTATGGCTACACCTTC

j_gene: TRBJ2-1
v_gene: TRBV9
abundance: .
d_gene: .
CDR3aa: CASSVSEAHFYNEQFF
CDR3nt: TGTGCCAGCAGCGTTTCCGAGGCCCACTTCTACAATGAGCAGTTCTTC

j_gene: TRBJ2-1
v_gene: TRBV28
abundance: few
d_gene: .
CDR3aa: CASSFAVRGGNEQFF
CDR3nt: TGTGCCAGCAGTTTCGCAGTCAGGGGCGGTAATGAGCAGTTCTTC

j_gene: TRBJ2-1
v_gene: TRBV7-2
abundance: .
d_gene: TRBD2
CDR3aa: CASSFTSVYNEQFF
CDR3nt: TGTGCCAGCAGCTTTACTAGCGTATACAATGAGCAGTTCTTC

j_gene: TRBJ2-7
v_gene: TRBV7-2
abundance: .
d_gene: TRBD2
CDR3aa: CASSLLTSGGPRPYEQYF
CDR3nt: TGTGCCAGCAGCTTACTGACTAGCGGGGGGCCTAGACCCTACGAGCAGTACTTC

j_gene: TRBJ2-5
v_gene: TRBV4-3
abundance: .
d_gene: .
CDR3aa: CASSQDARAFNEQYF
CDR3nt: TGCGCCAGCAGCCAAGATGCTCGGGCCTTTAATGAGCAGTACTTC

j_gene: TRBJ2-1
v_gene: TRBV29-1
abundance: many
d_gene: TRBD1
CDR3aa: CSAHPGQGMNEQFF
CDR3nt: TGCAGCGCTCACCCGGGACAGGGGATGAATGAGCAGTTCTTC

j_gene: TRBJ1-5
v_gene: TRBV7-3
abundance: many
d_gene: .
CDR3aa: CASSLRVPEYSNQPQHF
CDR3nt: TGTGCCAGCAGCTTAAGAGTTCCGGAATATAGCAATCAGCCCCAGCATTTT

j_gene: TRBJ2-1
v_gene: TRBV19
abundance: .
d_gene: TRBD1
CDR3aa: CASSRTGLYNEQFF
CDR3nt: TGTGCCAGTAGTAGGACAGGGCTATACAATGAGCAGTTCTTC

j_gene: TRBJ2-2
v_gene: TRBV24-1
abundance: many
d_gene: .
CDR3aa: CATAKPYNTGELFF
CDR3nt: TGTGCCACTGCCAAGCCATATAACACCGGGGAGCTGTTTTTT

j_gene: TRBJ1-2
v_gene: TRBV29-1
abundance: .
d_gene: .
CDR3aa: CSVDEARRGGDGYTF
CDR3nt: TGCAGCGTTGATGAGGCGCGCCGCGGGGGAGATGGCTACACCTTC

j_gene: TRBJ2-1
v_gene: TRBV7-9
abundance: few
d_gene: .
CDR3aa: CASSLVSGTFLYNEQFF
CDR3nt: TGTGCCAGCAGCTTAGTGTCCGGGACATTCCTCTACAATGAGCAGTTCTTC

j_gene: TRBJ1-1
v_gene: TRBV12-3/TRBV12-4
abundance: few
d_gene: .
CDR3aa: CASGQELEAFF
CDR3nt: TGTGCCAGTGGACAAGAGCTTGAAGCTTTCTTT

j_gene: TRBJ1-1
v_gene: TRBV20-1
abundance: .
d_gene: .
CDR3aa: CSAIRTENTEAFF
CDR3nt: TGCAGTGCAATCAGGACAGAGAACACTGAAGCTTTCTTT

j_gene: TRBJ2-7
v_gene: TRBV10-2
abundance: .
d_gene: TRBD2
CDR3aa: CASSTPGGGAREQYF
CDR3nt: TGCGCCAGCAGTACCCCCGGCGGGGGGGCGAGAGAGCAGTACTTC

j_gene: TRBJ2-7
v_gene: TRBV9
abundance: .
d_gene: TRBD2
CDR3aa: CASSVDGTSIYEQYF
CDR3nt: TGTGCCAGCAGCGTAGACGGGACTAGTATATACGAGCAGTACTTC

j_gene: TRBJ2-5
v_gene: TRBV6-6
abundance: .
d_gene: TRBD2
CDR3aa: CASSYPPSGSGETQYF
CDR3nt: TGTGCCAGCAGTTATCCCCCTAGCGGGAGTGGGGAGACCCAGTACTTC

j_gene: TRBJ1-1
v_gene: TRBV7-9
abundance: .
d_gene: .
CDR3aa: CASSGTIAENTEAFF
CDR3nt: TGTGCCAGCAGCGGGACGATTGCGGAGAACACTGAAGCTTTCTTT

j_gene: TRBJ1-5
v_gene: TRBV11-3
abundance: few
d_gene: .
CDR3aa: CASSHGGQPQHF
CDR3nt: TGTGCCAGCAGCCATGGGGGGCAGCCCCAGCATTTT

j_gene: TRBJ2-1
v_gene: TRBV7-2
abundance: .
d_gene: TRBD2
CDR3aa: CASSLSGVAGNEQFF
CDR3nt: TGTGCCAGCAGCTTAAGCGGGGTGGCGGGCAATGAGCAGTTCTTC

j_gene: TRBJ2-7
v_gene: TRBV28
abundance: few
d_gene: TRBD1
CDR3aa: CASTVDRGAIYEQYF
CDR3nt: TGTGCCAGCACTGTAGACAGGGGAGCCATCTACGAGCAGTACTTC

j_gene: TRBJ2-1
v_gene: TRBV20-1
abundance: .
d_gene: TRBD2
CDR3aa: CSARGVTSGMGGERYF
CDR3nt: TGCAGTGCTAGAGGAGTAACTAGCGGGATGGGCGGCGAGCGGTACTTC

j_gene: TRBJ2-1
v_gene: TRBV6-2/TRBV6-3
abundance: .
d_gene: .
CDR3aa: CASSSGTKGFF
CDR3nt: TGTGCCAGCAGCTCCGGGACAAAGGGGTTCTTC

j_gene: TRBJ2-7
v_gene: TRBV5-6
abundance: .
d_gene: .
CDR3aa: CASSPLGVQAYEQYF
CDR3nt: TGTGCCAGCAGCCCACTGGGAGTACAAGCCTACGAGCAGTACTTC

j_gene: TRBJ2-2
v_gene: TRBV28
abundance: many
d_gene: .
CDR3aa: CASGGFTGELFF
CDR3nt: TGTGCCAGCGGGGGTTTCACCGGGGAGCTATTTTTT

j_gene: TRBJ2-7
v_gene: TRBV2
abundance: few
d_gene: TRBD1
CDR3aa: CASSATGQGIDEQYF
CDR3nt: TGTGCCAGCAGTGCGACGGGACAGGGGATCGACGAGCAGTACTTC

j_gene: TRBJ1-3
v_gene: TRBV10-1
abundance: .
d_gene: .
CDR3aa: CASSESQDPGNTIYF
CDR3nt: TGCGCCAGCAGTGAGTCTCAGGACCCTGGAAACACCATATATTTT

j_gene: TRBJ2-6
v_gene: TRBV5-1
abundance: few
d_gene: .
CDR3aa: CASSLVESRILGANVLTF
CDR3nt: TGCGCCAGCAGCTTGGTCGAGTCCAGGATCCTTGGGGCCAACGTCCTGACTTTC

j_gene: TRBJ2-7
v_gene: TRBV14
abundance: few
d_gene: TRBD1
CDR3aa: CASSVSGTGPYEQYF
CDR3nt: TGTGCCAGCAGCGTATCCGGGACAGGACCCTACGAGCAGTACTTC

j_gene: TRBJ2-5
v_gene: TRBV29-1
abundance: few
d_gene: .
CDR3aa: CSVRGALGETQYF
CDR3nt: TGCAGCGTAAGGGGGGCTCTGGGCGAGACCCAGTACTTC

j_gene: TRBJ2-2
v_gene: TRBV28
abundance: .
d_gene: TRBD1
CDR3aa: CASSPRQGGHRGTGELFF
CDR3nt: TGTGCCAGCAGCCCCCGACAGGGGGGACACCGTGGCACCGGGGAGCTGTTTTTT

j_gene: TRBJ1-2
v_gene: TRBV6-2/TRBV6-3
abundance: .
d_gene: .
CDR3aa: CASSDTVGSYGYTF
CDR3nt: TGTGCCAGCAGTGACACCGTGGGGAGCTATGGCTACACCTTC

j_gene: TRBJ1-2
v_gene: TRBV20-1
abundance: .
d_gene: .
CDR3aa: CSARDVTDEDYGYTF
CDR3nt: TGCAGTGCTAGAGATGTCACTGACGAGGACTATGGCTACACCTTC

j_gene: TRBJ1-5
v_gene: TRBV3-1
abundance: .
d_gene: .
CDR3aa: CASSGVDSNQPQHF
CDR3nt: TGTGCCAGCTCGGGCGTGGATAGCAATCAGCCCCAGCATTTT

j_gene: TRBJ2-3
v_gene: TRBV7-3
abundance: .
d_gene: TRBD2
CDR3aa: CASSNPGLPTDTQYF
CDR3nt: TGTGCCAGCAGCAATCCGGGACTACCCACAGATACGCAGTATTTT

j_gene: TRBJ1-5
v_gene: TRBV6-1
abundance: .
d_gene: .
CDR3aa: CASGRQANQPQHF
CDR3nt: TGTGCCAGCGGCAGACAGGCAAATCAGCCCCAGCATTTT